One and the same sample provided the 15 T cell receptor beta chains below, sequenced in a study of cytomegalovirus exposure and HLA in healthy donors (TCRdb year 2017). Library preparation employed the immunoSEQ multiplex PCR assay. The source is immuneACCESS, and TCRdb retained only in-frame sequences with V and J called. Part of the clones is not carried over; for the studies checked, unresolved V genes explain less than half of this, and the remainder is unexplained. The sample has some 76,000 clones on record, roughly 94% of them singletons. The top ten hold 2.5% to 4% of the sample. Sequencing input: PBMCs. The receptors here all came from a woman in her late teens or twenties in good health and CMV-seropositive.

CDR3 residues: CASRLGQSYEQYF. As DNA, the CDR3 is TGTGCCAGCAGATTAGGACAGTCCTACGAGCAGTACTTC. The rearrangement joins TRBV6-5 to TRBJ2-7, with D perhaps TRBD1 (6 bases). Germline CDR1 and CDR2: MNHEY and SVGAGI. Between the trimmed V and J ends, which lost 6 bases and 1 base, there was a span of 10 bases. This CDR3 contains 13 residues.

A single count supports this clone. J is TRBJ2-1 and V is TRBV7-9; tentative D call: TRBD2 (5 bases). Germline assignment: CDR1 SEHNR and CDR2 FQNEAQ (reference sequence). V was clipped by 1 base and J by 2 bases, with 9 bases between them. The CDR3 length is 15 residues. CDR3 coding DNA: TGTGCCAGCAGCTTAGGCGGACTTCCCTACAATGAGCAGTTCTTC. This codes for CASSLGGLPYNEQFF. The full variable domain, its missing parts supplied by reference TRBV7-9 and TRBJ2-1, is DTGVSQNPRHKITKRGQNVTFRCDPISEHNRLYWYRQTLGQGPEFLTYFQNEAQLEKSRLLSDRFSAERPKGSFSTLEIQRTEQGDSAMYLCASSLGGLPYNEQFFGPGTRLTVL.

The rearrangement uses TRBV2 and TRBJ1-4; possibly TRBD1 for D (5 bases). Trimming left V 2 bases short and J 7 bases short, with 8 bases between. The CDR3 covers 13 residues. CDR1 is SNHLY and CDR2 is FYNNEI in the germline V gene. CDR3 DNA sequence: TGTGCCAGCAGTGAAACAGGCATTGAAAAACTGTTTTTT. It translates to CASSETGIEKLFF.

This clone was counted between two and nine times. The V and J genes are TRBV6-4 and TRBJ2-3; no clear D. Germline-derived CDR1 and CDR2 are MRHNA and SNTAGT. CDR3 length: 14 residues. Trimming pared 4 bases from V and 0 bases from J, leaving 8 bases between. The DNA of the CDR3 is TGTGCCAGCAGTGCCGAAGCGAGCACAGATACGCAGTATTTT. Its protein is CASSAEASTDTQYF.

V and J are TRBV27 and TRBJ2-1, with D tentatively TRBD1 (6 bases). Trimming removed 7 bases from V and 7 bases from J, with 14 bases in between. Looked up from germline, CDR1 is MNHEY and CDR2 is SMNVEV (reference sequence). This CDR3 has 13 residues. CDR3 sequence: CASTWLQGNEQFF. CDR3 bases: TGTGCCAGCACCTGGCTGCAGGGGAATGAGCAGTTCTTC.

The chain links TRBV4-1 to TRBJ1-4, with a weak D call TRBD1 (5 bases). CDR3 length: 15 amino acids. V gave up 3 bases and J gave up 5 bases, with 13 bases separating them. Germline CDR1 MGHRA, CDR2 YSYEKL. The CDR3 region has the DNA TGCGCCAGCAGCCATACGACAGAACTAAATGAAAAACTGTTTTTT. Protein sequence: CASSHTTELNEKLFF.

This clone was detected a few times. The chain links TRBV5-4 to TRBJ2-7, with D perhaps matching TRBD2 (6 bases). Germline assignment: CDR1 SGHNT and CDR2 YYREEE (reference sequence). This CDR3 is 15 amino acids long. V lost 3 bases and J 2 bases, leaving 15 bases between the germline ends. CDR3 region: CASSSGLPPTYEQYF. For the CDR3, the DNA is TGTGCCAGCAGCTCGGGACTCCCCCCTACCTACGAGCAGTACTTC.

This clone has a single count. The rearrangement uses TRBV5-5 and TRBJ2-1; 9 nucleotides agree with TRBD2. Germline V gives CDR1 SGHKS, CDR2 YYEKEE (reference sequence). The junction had 7 bases not matched to a gene; V was cut back by 4 bases and J by 2 bases. This CDR3 has 16 amino acids. CDR3 bases: TGTGCCAGCAGCCTCGGACTAGCGAATACCTACAATGAGCAGTTCTTC. Its translation is CASSLGLANTYNEQFF.

The chain joins TRBV23-1 to TRBJ1-6; 8 positions match TRBD1. TRBV23-1 is classed as an ORF, of uncertain function. The V and J ends lost 4 bases and 10 bases, in that order; junction bases with no gene match: 9. The CDR3 extends over 15 amino acids. The CDR3 is CASSLGQAAKSPLHF. The CDR3, as DNA: TGCGCCAGCAGTCTGGGACAGGCCGCTAAATCACCCCTCCACTTT.

The chain joins TRBV30 to TRBJ2-1; TRBD2 aligns across 7 bases. The V and J ends lost 5 bases and 4 bases, in that order; junction bases with no gene match: 11. Germline CDR1 reads GTSNPN; CDR2 reads SVGIG (reference sequence). CDR3 length: 15 residues. The chain's CDR3 is CAWGRASGLYNEQFF. The DNA of the CDR3 is TGTGCCTGGGGGCGGGCTAGCGGATTATACAATGAGCAGTTCTTC.

The gene calls are TRBV19 and TRBJ1-6; TRBD1 matches 7 bases. The ends lost 5 bases at V and 11 bases at J; junction bases unmatched: 9. This CDR3 is 14 amino acids long. Germline assignment: CDR1 LNHDA and CDR2 SQIVND (reference sequence). CDR3 amino acids: CASSQDREVAPLHF. The CDR3 coding sequence is TGTGCCAGTAGTCAAGACAGGGAGGTTGCACCCCTCCACTTT.

This clone occurred once. The rearrangement uses TRBV7-3 and TRBJ2-7; D is possibly TRBD1 (6 bases). V gave up 4 bases and J gave up 5 bases, with 12 bases separating them. This CDR3 contains 13 residues. Germline CDR1 and CDR2: SGHTA and FQGTGA. CDR3 DNA: TGTGCCAGCAGCTCGGGACACTTTCACGAGCAGTACTTC. It codes for CASSSGHFHEQYF.

This chain joins TRBV5-6 and TRBJ1-1; D remains unclear. Per germline, CDR1 SGHDT and CDR2 YYEEEE. This CDR3 is built from 14 residues. V was clipped by 0 bases and J by 0 bases, with 6 bases between them. CDR3 loop: CASSLGVMNTEAFF. The CDR3 region has the DNA TGTGCCAGCAGCTTGGGCGTAATGAACACTGAAGCTTTCTTT.

V usage is TRBV6-1 and J usage is TRBJ2-5, with a weak D call TRBD2 (5 bases). The CDR3 has 14 amino acids. Per germline, CDR1 MNHNS and CDR2 SASEGT. Trimming removed 8 bases from V and 4 bases from J, with 17 bases in between. CDR3 in DNA: TGTGCCAGCGGACTGCGAATCGGGTCAGAGACCCAGTACTTC. It specifies CASGLRIGSETQYF.

The V gene is TRBV7-3, the J gene TRBJ2-1; the match to TRBD2 covers 8 bases. The CDR3 length is 13 residues. V shed 2 bases, J shed 15 bases, and the junction held 9 bases outside the gene matches. In germline, CDR1 is SGHTA, CDR2 FQGTGA. DNA for the CDR3: TGTGCCAGCAGCTTAGAAGCGGGAGTAGGTACGTTCTTC. Its protein is CASSLEAGVGTFF.